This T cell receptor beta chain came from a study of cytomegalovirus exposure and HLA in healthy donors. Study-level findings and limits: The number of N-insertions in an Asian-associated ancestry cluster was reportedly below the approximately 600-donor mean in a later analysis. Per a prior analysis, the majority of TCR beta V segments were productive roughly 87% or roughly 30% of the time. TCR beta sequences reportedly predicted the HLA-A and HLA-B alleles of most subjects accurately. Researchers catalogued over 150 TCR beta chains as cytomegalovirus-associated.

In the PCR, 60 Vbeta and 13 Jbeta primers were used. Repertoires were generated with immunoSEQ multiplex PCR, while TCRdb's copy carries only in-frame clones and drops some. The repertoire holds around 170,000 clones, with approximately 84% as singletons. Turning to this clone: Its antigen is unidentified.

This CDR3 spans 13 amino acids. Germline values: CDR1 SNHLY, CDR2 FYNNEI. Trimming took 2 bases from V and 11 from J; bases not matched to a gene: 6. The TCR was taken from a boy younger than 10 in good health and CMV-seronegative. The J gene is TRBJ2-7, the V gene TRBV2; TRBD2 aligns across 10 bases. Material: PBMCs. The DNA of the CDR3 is TGTGCCAGCAGTGAACTAGCGGGAGAGAGTGAGTACTTC. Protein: CASSELAGESEYF.